This T cell receptor beta chain originates from a study of vaccination effects on CD4 cells after COVID-19. Using immunoSEQ multiplex PCR, the repertoire was profiled, and TCRdb retains in-frame clones only, with some absent. The sample has roughly 34,000 clones, around 82% seen once; the top ten hold over 1.2%. Antigen-specific CD4+ T cells were first expanded with viral peptide pools by the ViraFEST assay and only then sequenced. Once cultured for under 11 days, the cells underwent separation to obtain CD4+ T cells. Subjects were given two BNT162b2 or mRNA-1273 vaccine doses. Per the germline V gene, CDR1 is SGHRS and CDR2 is YFSETQ. Trimming shortened V by 2 bases and J by 4 bases, and 12 bases separated the two germline ends. The CDR3 is made up of 14 amino acids. This clone was observed once. Its specificity is not known.

The material was CD4+ T cells from PBMCs cultured with HCoV-NL63 spike peptides, obtained after COVID-19 vaccination. The clonotype comes from a human donor who received a COVID-19 vaccine. Some clones in this sample may be carry-over from other donors' samples. This chain connects TRBV5-1 to TRBJ1-1, with D unclear. The CDR3: CASSFSLWGTEAFF. CDR3 nucleotide sequence: TGCGCCAGCAGCTTTAGTTTGTGGGGCACTGAAGCTTTCTTT.